Reported below is one TCR beta chain. The sample comes from a study of T cell changes during pregnancy in multiple sclerosis. TCRdb keeps only in-frame clones here, not all; method: immunoSEQ multiplex PCR. The table has about 46,000 clones, 90% to 95% seen once. This sequence was found in a female donor with multiple sclerosis, enrolled in a pregnancy study. The material sequenced was CD8+ T cells from peripheral blood mononuclear cells, taken in the first trimester of pregnancy.

In nucleotides, the CDR3 is TGTGCCAGCAGTTACGGGGCAGGGCTCCACTATGGCTACACCTTC. This gives the protein CASSYGAGLHYGYTF. The chain has TRBV6-5 and TRBJ1-2; possible D gene TRBD1, 5 bases. The germline V and J ends were trimmed by 2 bases and 3 bases, with 13 bases remaining between them. The length of the CDR3 is 15 residues. CDR1 and CDR2 from the germline V gene are MNHEY and SVGAGI.